This T cell receptor (beta chain) was retrieved from a study of cytomegalovirus exposure and HLA in healthy donors. The PCR contained 60 Vbeta and 13 Jbeta primers. TCRdb keeps only in-frame clones here, not all; method: immunoSEQ multiplex PCR. This sample's table reports about 110,000 clones. V shed 7 bases and J shed 2 bases, with 11 bases lying between them. The CDR3 has 14 amino acids. The germline CDR1 and CDR2 sequences are ENHRY and SYGVKD. V gene TRBV10-3 combines with J gene TRBJ1-4, with D perhaps matching TRBD1 (6 bases). The sequenced sample was PBMCs. This TCR was sampled from a man aged 25 to 45 in good health and CMV-seronegative. CDR3 sequence reads: CAIKDGGTNEKLFF. CDR3 DNA: TGTGCCATCAAAGATGGGGGCACTAATGAAAAACTGTTTTTT.